This T cell receptor (beta chain) came from a study of blood T cell repertoires in COVID-19. Here immunoSEQ multiplex PCR was the method, and the copy in TCRdb shows in-frame clones only, minus some. Here the sample spans about 76,000 clones, 86% being singletons. V gave up 6 bases and J gave up 3 bases; unmatched junction bases: 3. In germline, CDR1 is MRHNA, CDR2 SNTAGT. The CDR3 has 13 amino acids. The chain joins TRBV6-4 to TRBJ2-5; 8 bases match TRBD2. This sequence originates from a human donor in a cohort sampled during active COVID-19. Sequenced sample: peripheral blood. This chain's CDR3 is CASSRGLEETQYF. In nucleotides, the CDR3 is TGTGCCAGCAGCAGGGGACTAGAAGAGACCCAGTACTTC.